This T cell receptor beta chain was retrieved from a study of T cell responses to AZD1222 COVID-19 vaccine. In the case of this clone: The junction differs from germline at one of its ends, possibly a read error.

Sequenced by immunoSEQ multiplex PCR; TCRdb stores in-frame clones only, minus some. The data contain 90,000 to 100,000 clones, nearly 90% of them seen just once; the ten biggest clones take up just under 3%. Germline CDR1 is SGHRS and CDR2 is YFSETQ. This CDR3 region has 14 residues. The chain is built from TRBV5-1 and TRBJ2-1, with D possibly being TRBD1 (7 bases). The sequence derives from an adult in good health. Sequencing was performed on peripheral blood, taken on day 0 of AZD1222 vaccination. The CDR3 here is CASSLAQGGDEQFF. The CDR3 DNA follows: TGTGCCAGCAGCTTGGCGCAGGGGGGCGATGAGCAGTTCTTC.